These 10 T cell receptor beta chains were all obtained from the same sample, sequenced in a study of metastatic and nonmetastatic thyroid tumors. Nobody among the patients had been given any treatment before thyroid surgery. TCRdb re-clonotyped the PCR reads through MiXCR. The sample consists of roughly 30,000 clones, less than 30% of them appearing once. Sequenced input: blood. These receptors were collected from a female donor with papillary thyroid cancer or a benign thyroid nodule (not recorded which). Some clones in this sample may be carry-over from other donors' samples.

This clone was detected a few times. The chain combines TRBV2 with TRBJ1-2, with TRBD1 matching over 7 bases. CDR1 is SNHLY, CDR2 FYNNEI, per germline. CDR3 length: 15 amino acids. V dropped 7 bases and J dropped 4; count of bases not matched to a gene: 12. The CDR3: CASKTGLPRGYGYTF. The CDR3 DNA sequence: TGTGCCAGCAAGACAGGGCTTCCAAGGGGCTATGGCTACACCTTC.

This clone was picked up many times. The chain couples TRBV29-1 to TRBJ2-7; weak D call: TRBD2 (6 bases). This CDR3 has 11 residues. CDR1 is SQVTM, CDR2 ANQGSEA, per germline. Trimming removed 4 bases at V and 6 bases at J, with 10 bases between. Here the CDR3 DNA reads TGCAGCGTTGGCGGAGGGAGCGAGCAGTACTTC. It yields the protein CSVGGGSEQYF.

This clone was seen more than once but under ten times. Its ends do not fully match the called genes, so a read error is possible. The chain uses TRBV6-1 and TRBJ2-7; the match to TRBD1 covers 11 bases. Per the germline V gene, CDR1 is MNHNS and CDR2 is SASEGT. There are 14 residues in the CDR3. The DNA of the CDR3 is TGTGCCAACAGTGAAGGGACAGGGGGCTACGAGCAGTACTTC. Translating it yields CANSEGTGGYEQYF.

The chain couples TRBV5-1 to TRBJ2-2; 7 bases agree with TRBD1. The V segment lost 4 bases and the J segment 0 bases; nucleotides outside the gene matches: 3. Germline CDR1 and CDR2: SGHRS and YFSETQ. The CDR3 contains 15 residues. This chain's CDR3 is CASSRQGPNTGELFF. The CDR3 region has the DNA TGCGCCAGCAGCCGACAGGGCCCGAACACCGGGGAGCTGTTTTTT. The full variable domain, its missing parts supplied by reference TRBV5-1 and TRBJ2-2, is KAGVTQTPRYLIKTRGQQVTLSCSPISGHRSVSWYQQTPGQGLQFLFEYFSETQRNKGNFPGRFSGRQFSNSRSEMNVSTLELGDSALYLCASSRQGPNTGELFFGEGSRLTVL.

The chain joins TRBV20-1 to TRBJ2-1, with 9 bases lining up with TRBD2. The germline V gene encodes CDR1 DFQATT and CDR2 SNEGSKA (reference sequence). The CDR3 has 14 amino acids. The J segment lost 8 bases and the V segment lost 1 base, leaving 6 bases of the junction unmatched. The CDR3 here is CSARGSSGVDEQFF. CDR3 nucleotides: TGCAGTGCTAGAGGGTCTAGCGGGGTGGATGAGCAGTTCTTC.

The chain has TRBV5-1 and TRBJ2-3, with TRBD2 identical over 13 bases. The CDR3 sequence is 18 residues long. The V and J ends lost 0 bases and 6 bases, in that order; junction bases with no gene match: 10. Germline V CDR1 and CDR2: SGHRS, YFSETQ. In DNA form, the CDR3 reads TGCGCCAGCAGCTTGGTCGGACTAGCGGGAGTTGGGGGGGATACGCAGTATTTT. Encoded protein: CASSLVGLAGVGGDTQYF. The full variable domain, in which reference TRBV5-1 and TRBJ2-3 provide the parts outside the CDR3, is KAGVTQTPRYLIKTRGQQVTLSCSPISGHRSVSWYQQTPGQGLQFLFEYFSETQRNKGNFPGRFSGRQFSNSRSEMNVSTLELGDSALYLCASSLVGLAGVGGDTQYFGPGTRLTVL.

The chain links TRBV6-4 to TRBJ2-1; tentative D call: TRBD2 (6 bases). Trimming left V 3 bases short and J 8 bases short, with 20 bases between. CDR1 is MRHNA and CDR2 is SNTAGT in the germline V gene. CDR3 size: 16 residues. In DNA form, the CDR3 reads TGTGCCAGCAGTGAGGTCGCGGGGAGAGGAGACGATGAGCAGTTCTTC. It translates to CASSEVAGRGDDEQFF.

This clone was counted a few times. This chain uses TRBV6-1 with TRBJ2-7; 13 bases are a match to TRBD2. J lost 4 bases, V lost 8 bases, and 11 bases had no gene match. This CDR3 contains 16 residues. Germline lookup yields CDR1 MNHNS and CDR2 SASEGT. The CDR3 protein is CASGLAGAGAGYEQYF. In nucleotides, the CDR3 is TGTGCCAGCGGACTAGCGGGAGCGGGGGCCGGTTACGAGCAGTACTTC.

By proportion, this clone is medium-sized. The CDR3 sequence: CASSSPGTSGKGYEQYF. In DNA, the CDR3 is TGTGCCAGCAGTTCCCCGGGGACTAGCGGGAAGGGTTACGAGCAGTACTTC. The chain carries TRBV6-1 and TRBJ2-7; TRBD2 agrees at 13 bases. The V gene's germline CDR1 is MNHNS and CDR2 SASEGT. The V segment lost 5 bases and the J segment 4 bases; nucleotides outside the gene matches: 11. The CDR3 spans 17 residues.

This chain uses TRBV6-1 with TRBJ2-1; D is perhaps TRBD2 (5 bases). Germline CDR1 reads MNHNS; CDR2 reads SASEGT. This CDR3 is built from 11 residues. V shed 5 bases and J shed 12 bases, with 11 bases lying between them. The CDR3 DNA follows: TGTGCCAGCAGTCTAGCTGGGAGGCAGTTCTTC. It yields the protein CASSLAGRQFF.